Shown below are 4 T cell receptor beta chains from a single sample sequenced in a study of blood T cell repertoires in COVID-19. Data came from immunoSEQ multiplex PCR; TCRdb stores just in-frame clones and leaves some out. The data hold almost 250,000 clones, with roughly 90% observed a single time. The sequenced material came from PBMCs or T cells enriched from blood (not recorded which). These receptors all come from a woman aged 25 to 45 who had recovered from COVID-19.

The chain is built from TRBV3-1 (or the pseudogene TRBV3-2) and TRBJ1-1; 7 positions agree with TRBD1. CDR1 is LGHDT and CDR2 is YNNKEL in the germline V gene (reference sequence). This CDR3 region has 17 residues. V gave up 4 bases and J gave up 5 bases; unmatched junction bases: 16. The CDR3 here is CASSPRGLTGDLTEAFF. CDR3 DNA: TGTGCCAGCAGCCCAAGGGGTCTTACAGGGGATTTGACTGAAGCTTTCTTT.

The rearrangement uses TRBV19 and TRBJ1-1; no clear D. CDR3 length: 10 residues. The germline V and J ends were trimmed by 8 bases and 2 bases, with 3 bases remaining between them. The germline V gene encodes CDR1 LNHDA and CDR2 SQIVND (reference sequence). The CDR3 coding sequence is TGTGCCAGTGGCAACACTGAAGCTTTCTTT. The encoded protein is CASGNTEAFF.

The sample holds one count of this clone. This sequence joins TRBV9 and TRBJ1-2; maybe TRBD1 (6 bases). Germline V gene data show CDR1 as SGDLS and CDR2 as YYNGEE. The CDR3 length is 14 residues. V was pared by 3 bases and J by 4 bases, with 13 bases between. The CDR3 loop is CASSATRGSYGYTF. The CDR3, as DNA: TGTGCCAGCAGCGCGACCAGGGGTAGCTATGGCTACACCTTC.

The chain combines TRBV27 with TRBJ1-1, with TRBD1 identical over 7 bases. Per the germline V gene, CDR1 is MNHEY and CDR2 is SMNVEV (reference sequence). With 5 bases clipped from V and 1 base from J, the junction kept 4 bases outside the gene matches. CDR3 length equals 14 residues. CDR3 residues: CASSQQGPNTEAFF. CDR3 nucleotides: TGTGCCAGCAGTCAACAGGGGCCGAACACTGAAGCTTTCTTT.